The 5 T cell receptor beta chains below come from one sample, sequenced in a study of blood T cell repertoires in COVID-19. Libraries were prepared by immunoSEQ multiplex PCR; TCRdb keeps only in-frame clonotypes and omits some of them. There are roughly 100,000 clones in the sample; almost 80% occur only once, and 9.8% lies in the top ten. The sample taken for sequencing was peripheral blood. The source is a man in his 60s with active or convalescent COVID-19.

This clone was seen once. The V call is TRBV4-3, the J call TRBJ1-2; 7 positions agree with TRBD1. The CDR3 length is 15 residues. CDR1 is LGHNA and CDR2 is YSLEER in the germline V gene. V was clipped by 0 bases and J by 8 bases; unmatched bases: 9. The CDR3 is CASSQEGDSIGGYTF. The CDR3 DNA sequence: TGCGCCAGCAGCCAAGAGGGGGACAGCATAGGGGGCTACACCTTC.

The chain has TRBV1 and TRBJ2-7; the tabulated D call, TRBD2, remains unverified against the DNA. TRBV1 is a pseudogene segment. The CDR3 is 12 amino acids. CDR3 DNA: TGCACCAGCAGCCAAGAGAGGCCACCGAGGAGCGTC. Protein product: CTSSQERPPRSV.

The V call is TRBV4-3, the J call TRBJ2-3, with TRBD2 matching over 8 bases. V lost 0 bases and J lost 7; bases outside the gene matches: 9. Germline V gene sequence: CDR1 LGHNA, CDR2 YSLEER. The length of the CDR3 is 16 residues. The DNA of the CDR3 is TGCGCCAGCAGCCAAGATCGGGGACTAGTGCCAAATACGCAGTATTTT. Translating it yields CASSQDRGLVPNTQYF.

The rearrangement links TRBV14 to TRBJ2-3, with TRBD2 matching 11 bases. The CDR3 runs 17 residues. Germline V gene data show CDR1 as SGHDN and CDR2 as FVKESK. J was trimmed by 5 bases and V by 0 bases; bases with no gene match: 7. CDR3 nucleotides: TGTGCCAGCAGCCAAGATGTCCGACTAGCGGGAATAGATACGCAGTATTTT. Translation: CASSQDVRLAGIDTQYF.

CDR3 region: CASGRGARTDTQYF. CDR3 in DNA: TGTGCCAGCGGGCGGGGGGCGAGGACAGATACGCAGTATTTT. The chain uses TRBV6-6 and TRBJ2-3, with 8 bases identical to TRBD2. This CDR3 spans 14 amino acids. V lost 8 bases, J lost 3 bases, and 7 bases stayed unmatched. Germline V gene data show CDR1 as MNHNY and CDR2 as SVGAGI (reference sequence).